This is a list of T cell receptor beta chains from one sample in a study of vaccination and CD4 T cells after COVID-19. MiXCR, run by TCRdb on the PCR reads, gives a single entry per CDR3 protein. Of about 23,000 distinct CDR3 sequences in the sample, under 45% are singletons; the top ten hold about 20%. No antigen is known for these receptors. The starting material was CD4+ T cells from blood, cultured in vitro, obtained before SARS-CoV-2 vaccination. The origin of the receptors is a human donor who received a COVID-19 vaccine. Each CDR3 is given with its conserved first and last residue. The D gene is left open where the match is weak. Part of the rows lack a size; the others show once, few, many or a class for expanded clones.

CDR3 protein: CASSYSSGFDNEQFF
CDR3 DNA: TGTGCCAGCAGTTACTCATCAGGGTTCGACAATGAGCAGTTCTTC
clone size: few
J gene: TRBJ2-1
V gene: TRBV6-5
D gene: NA

CDR3 protein: CASSPYGTGRNTEAFF
CDR3 DNA: TGTGCCAGCAGCCCCTATGGGACAGGGCGGAACACTGAAGCTTTCTTT
clone size: NA
J gene: TRBJ1-1
V gene: TRBV3-1
D gene: TRBD1

CDR3 protein: CASTSDGGARETQYF
CDR3 DNA: TGTGCCAGCACCTCTGACGGGGGGGCCCGGGAGACCCAGTACTTC
clone size: NA
J gene: TRBJ2-5
V gene: TRBV6-1
D gene: TRBD2

CDR3 protein: CASSPPDEGANVLTF
CDR3 DNA: TGTGCCAGCTCACCCCCAGATGAGGGGGCCAACGTCCTGACTTTC
clone size: NA
J gene: TRBJ2-6
V gene: TRBV18
D gene: NA

CDR3 protein: CSARADRGGGELFF
CDR3 DNA: TGCAGTGCTAGAGCCGACAGGGGAGGCGGGGAGCTGTTTTTT
clone size: few
J gene: TRBJ2-2
V gene: TRBV20-1
D gene: TRBD1

CDR3 protein: CASSLGRGASSTDTQYF
CDR3 DNA: TGTGCCAGCAGCTTGGGGCGGGGGGCGTCTAGCACAGATACGCAGTATTTT
clone size: NA
J gene: TRBJ2-3
V gene: TRBV7-3
D gene: TRBD2

CDR3 protein: CASSSSRETQYF
CDR3 DNA: TGTGCCAGCAGTTCCAGTCGGGAGACCCAGTACTTC
clone size: few
J gene: TRBJ2-5
V gene: TRBV12-3/TRBV12-4
D gene: NA

CDR3 protein: CSVPGQGGTEAFF
CDR3 DNA: TGCAGCGTCCCGGGACAGGGGGGCACTGAAGCTTTCTTT
clone size: NA
J gene: TRBJ1-1
V gene: TRBV29-1
D gene: TRBD1

CDR3 protein: CASSIDRVYTEAFF
CDR3 DNA: TGTGCCAGTAGTATAGACAGGGTCTACACTGAAGCTTTCTTT
clone size: NA
J gene: TRBJ1-1
V gene: TRBV19
D gene: NA

CDR3 protein: CASSSRGGRAENTEAFF
CDR3 DNA: TGTGCCAGCAGTTCAAGAGGGGGCAGGGCTGAGAACACTGAAGCTTTCTTT
clone size: NA
J gene: TRBJ1-1
V gene: TRBV12-3/TRBV12-4
D gene: TRBD1

CDR3 protein: CASDRQGESYEQYF
CDR3 DNA: TGTGCCAGCGATAGACAGGGGGAAAGTTACGAGCAGTACTTC
clone size: NA
J gene: TRBJ2-7
V gene: TRBV6-2/TRBV6-3
D gene: TRBD1